One sample yielded the 14 T cell receptor beta chains listed below, sequenced in a study of blood T cell repertoires in COVID-19. Produced via immunoSEQ multiplex PCR; TCRdb's table is partial and in-frame only. The data show roughly 190,000 clones, approximately 86% seen once. Specimen: peripheral blood. These receptor sequences come from a man aged 70-80 years with acute or convalescent COVID-19.

The genes are TRBV11-3 and TRBJ2-2; 9 nucleotides line up with TRBD1. Trimming removed 1 base from V and 1 base from J; junction bases left unmatched: 1. The V gene's germline CDR1 is SGHNT and CDR2 YENEEA. This CDR3 spans 16 amino acids. This CDR3 is CASSLGGQGNTGELFF. Written as DNA, the CDR3 is TGTGCCAGCAGCTTAGGGGGACAGGGGAACACCGGGGAGCTGTTTTTT.

This clone was seen a handful of times. The gene calls are TRBV19 and TRBJ1-5; D unclear. Germline V CDR1 and CDR2: LNHDA, SQIVND (reference sequence). V was shortened by 0 bases and J by 5 bases, with 17 bases between the two germline ends. The CDR3 extends over 17 amino acids. The CDR3 DNA reads TGTGCCAGTAGTATAGATACCGGGTCCATATTCGATCAGCCCCAGCATTTT. This codes for CASSIDTGSIFDQPQHF.

The V and J genes are TRBV6-5 and TRBJ2-5; TRBD2 is a possible D gene (6 bases). CDR1 and CDR2 from the germline V gene are MNHEY and SVGAGI. V dropped 8 bases and J dropped 2 bases, with 9 bases sitting between them. The CDR3 sequence is 12 residues long. The CDR3 sequence: CASAGPQETQYF. CDR3 nucleotides: TGTGCCAGCGCGGGACCACAAGAGACCCAGTACTTC.

V is TRBV5-4 and J is TRBJ2-1, with 14 bases lining up with TRBD2. The CDR3 runs 19 residues. V dropped 4 bases and J dropped 6; count of bases not matched to a gene: 15. The germline gives CDR1 SGHNT, CDR2 YYREEE (reference sequence). The DNA for the CDR3 is TGTGCCAGCAGCCCCCAGCGGTTGGGACTAGCGGGAGTCCGCAATGAGCAGTTCTTC. Encoded protein: CASSPQRLGLAGVRNEQFF. Full variable domain (remainder filled in from reference TRBV5-4 and TRBJ2-1): ETGVTQSPTHLIKTRGQQVTLRCSSQSGHNTVSWYQQALGQGPQFIFQYYREEENGRGNFPPRFSGLQFPNYSSELNVNALELDDSALYLCASSPQRLGLAGVRNEQFFGPGTRLTVL.

This clone was detected only a few times. This rearrangement joins TRBV5-1 to TRBJ1-1, with D possibly TRBD1 on 6 matching bases. Germline V gives CDR1 SGHRS, CDR2 YFSETQ. The CDR3 is 15 amino acids. V lost 2 bases and J 3 bases, leaving 14 bases between the germline ends. The CDR3 region has the DNA TGCGCCAGCAGCTTCCAAGGGGGGGGAGACACTGAAGCTTTCTTT. Its protein product is CASSFQGGGDTEAFF.

On this clone: The same CDR3 can be traced to other DNA sequences in this sample. The V call is TRBV18, the J call TRBJ2-7; D gene ambiguous. CDR1 is KGHSH and CDR2 is LQKENI in the germline V gene. The CDR3 is made up of 13 amino acids. The V end was cut by 3 bases, the J end by 0 bases, with 6 bases between. The CDR3 here is CASSPPSSYEQYF. The CDR3 region has the DNA TGTGCCAGCTCACCCCCGAGCTCCTACGAGCAGTACTTC.

The V call is TRBV7-7, the J call TRBJ1-6; perhaps TRBD1 as D (5 bases). The CDR3 runs 15 residues. The V gene's germline CDR1 is SSHAT and CDR2 FNYEAQ (reference sequence). Trimming shortened V by 2 bases and J by 9 bases, and 14 bases separated the two germline ends. In DNA, the CDR3 is TGTGCCAGCAGCTTACCCCAGGGCTCCATTTCACCCCTCCACTTT. It translates to CASSLPQGSISPLHF. The full variable domain, in which reference TRBV7-7 and TRBJ1-6 provide the parts outside the CDR3, is GAGVSQSPRYKVTKRGQDVTLRCDPISSHATLYWYQQALGQGPEFLTYFNYEAQPDKSGLPSDRFSAERPEGSISTLTIQRTEQRDSAMYRCASSLPQGSISPLHFGNGTRLTVT.

The rearrangement links TRBV10-3 to TRBJ2-3; a weak D match, TRBD2 (5 bases). The CDR3 is made up of 14 amino acids. CDR1 and CDR2 from the germline V gene are ENHRY and SYGVKD. V was pared by 7 bases and J by 1 base, with 12 bases between. The CDR3 DNA sequence: TGTGCCATCAACGGGGAGATTGGCACAGATACGCAGTATTTT. It specifies CAINGEIGTDTQYF.

This clone was counted a few times. This chain connects TRBV5-1 to TRBJ2-1, with D unclear. Per the germline V gene, CDR1 is SGHRS and CDR2 is YFSETQ. With 0 bases removed from V and 7 bases from J, the gap between germline ends came to 11 bases. The CDR3 has 14 amino acids. The CDR3 loop is CASSLGGAKNEQFF. CDR3 nucleotide sequence: TGCGCCAGCAGCTTGGGAGGAGCGAAGAATGAGCAGTTCTTC.

This clone was recorded a few times. V is TRBV18 and J is TRBJ2-1, with D perhaps matching TRBD1 (5 bases). Germline V CDR1 and CDR2: KGHSH, LQKENI. Trimming stripped 1 base from V and 10 bases from J, with 17 bases between. The CDR3 has 15 amino acids. CDR3 DNA: TGTGCCAGCTCACCACGTCGACCGCTCCAGGGCGAGCAGTTCTTC. Translation: CASSPRRPLQGEQFF.

This clone was seen once. J is TRBJ2-5 and V is TRBV12-3 or TRBV12-4, with a tentative D call TRBD1 (5 bases). Deletions cut 1 base from V and 5 bases from J, with 8 bases between. The CDR3 loop spans 13 amino acids. The CDR3: CASSLEGWETQYF. The CDR3 nucleotides are TGTGCCAGCAGTTTAGAGGGGTGGGAGACCCAGTACTTC.

This rearrangement joins TRBV5-1 to TRBJ1-2; no clear D. V shed 5 bases and J shed 8 bases, with 19 bases lying between them. Germline V CDR1 and CDR2: SGHRS, YFSETQ. The CDR3 is made up of 14 amino acids. The DNA for the CDR3 is TGCGCCAGCAGAGGAGGAGGAACAGAACGGGGCTACACCTTC. Its protein is CASRGGGTERGYTF. Full variable domain (rest looked up from reference TRBV5-1 and TRBJ1-2): KAGVTQTPRYLIKTRGQQVTLSCSPISGHRSVSWYQQTPGQGLQFLFEYFSETQRNKGNFPGRFSGRQFSNSRSEMNVSTLELGDSALYLCASRGGGTERGYTFGSGTRLTVV.

This rearrangement joins TRBV11-2 to TRBJ2-5, with 9 bases lining up with TRBD2. The J segment lost 4 bases and the V segment lost 5 bases, leaving 5 bases of the junction unmatched. The CDR3 totals 14 residues. Germline loops: CDR1 SGHAT, CDR2 FQNNGV. The chain's CDR3 is CASSHGLARETQYF. CDR3 sequence (DNA): TGTGCCAGCAGCCACGGACTAGCGCGAGAGACCCAGTACTTC. The full variable domain, its missing parts supplied by reference TRBV11-2 and TRBJ2-5, is EAGVAQSPRYKIIEKRQSVAFWCNPISGHATLYWYQQILGQGPKLLIQFQNNGVVDDSQLPKDRFSAERLKGVDSTLKIQPAKLEDSAVYLCASSHGLARETQYFGPGTRLLVL.

J is TRBJ1-2 and V is TRBV5-6; weak D call: TRBD1 (5 bases). The germline V gene has CDR1 SGHDT and CDR2 YYEEEE. This CDR3 spans 14 amino acids. Trimming cost V 4 bases and J 2 bases, with 12 bases left between them. The CDR3 sequence is CASSHQGLNYGYTF. CDR3 nucleotides: TGTGCCAGCAGCCACCAGGGCCTAAACTATGGCTACACCTTC.